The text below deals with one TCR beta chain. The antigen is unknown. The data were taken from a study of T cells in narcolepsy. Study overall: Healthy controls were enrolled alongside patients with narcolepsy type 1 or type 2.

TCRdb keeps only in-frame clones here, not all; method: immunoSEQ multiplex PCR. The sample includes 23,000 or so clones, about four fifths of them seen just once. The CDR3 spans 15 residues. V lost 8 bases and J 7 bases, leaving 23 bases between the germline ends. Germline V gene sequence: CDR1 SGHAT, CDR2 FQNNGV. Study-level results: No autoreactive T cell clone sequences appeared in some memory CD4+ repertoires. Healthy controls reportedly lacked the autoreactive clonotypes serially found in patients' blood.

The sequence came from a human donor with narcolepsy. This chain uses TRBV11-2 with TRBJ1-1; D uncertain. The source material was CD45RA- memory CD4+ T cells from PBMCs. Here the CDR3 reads CASSELDKRRHEAFF. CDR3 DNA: TGTGCCAGCTCCGAGCTTGACAAGCGTAGACATGAAGCTTTCTTT.